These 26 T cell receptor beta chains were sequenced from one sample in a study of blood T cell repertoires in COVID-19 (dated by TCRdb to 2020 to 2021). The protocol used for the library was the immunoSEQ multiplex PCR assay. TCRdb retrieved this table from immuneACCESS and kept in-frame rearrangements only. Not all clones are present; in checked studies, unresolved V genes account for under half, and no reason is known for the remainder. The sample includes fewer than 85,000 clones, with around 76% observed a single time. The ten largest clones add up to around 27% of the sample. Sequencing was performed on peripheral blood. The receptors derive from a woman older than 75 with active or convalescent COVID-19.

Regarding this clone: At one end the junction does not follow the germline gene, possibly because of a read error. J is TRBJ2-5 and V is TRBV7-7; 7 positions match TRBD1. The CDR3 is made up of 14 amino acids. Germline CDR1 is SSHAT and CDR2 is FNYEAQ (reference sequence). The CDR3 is CASSRDRNQETQYF. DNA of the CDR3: TGTGCTAGCAGCCGGGACAGAAACCAAGAGACCCAGTACTTC.

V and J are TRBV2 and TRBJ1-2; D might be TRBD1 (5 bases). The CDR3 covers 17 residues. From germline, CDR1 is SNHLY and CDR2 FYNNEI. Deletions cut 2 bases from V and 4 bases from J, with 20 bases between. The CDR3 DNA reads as TGTGCCAGCAGTGAACTTGTAGGGGCCGCCCATTTCTATGGCTACACCTTC. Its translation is CASSELVGAAHFYGYTF.

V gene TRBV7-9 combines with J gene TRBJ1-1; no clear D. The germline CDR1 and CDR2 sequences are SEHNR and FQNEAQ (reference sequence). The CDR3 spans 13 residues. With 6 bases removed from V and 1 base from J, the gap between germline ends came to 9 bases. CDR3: CASSHAGNTEAFF. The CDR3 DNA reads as TGTGCCAGCAGTCACGCAGGGAACACTGAAGCTTTCTTT.

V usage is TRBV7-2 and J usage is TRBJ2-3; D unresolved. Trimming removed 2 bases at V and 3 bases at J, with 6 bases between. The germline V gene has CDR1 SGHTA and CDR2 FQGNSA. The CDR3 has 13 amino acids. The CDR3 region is CASSLPGTDTQYF. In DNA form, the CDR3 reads TGTGCCAGCAGCTTACCCGGGACAGATACGCAGTATTTT.

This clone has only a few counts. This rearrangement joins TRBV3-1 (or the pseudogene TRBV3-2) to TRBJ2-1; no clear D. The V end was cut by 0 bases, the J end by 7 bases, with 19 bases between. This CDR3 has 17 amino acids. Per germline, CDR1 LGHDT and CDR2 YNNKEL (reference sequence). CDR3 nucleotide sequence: TGTGCCAGCAGCCAAGACCTCGTAGGTGCAGGTTGGAATGAGCAGTTCTTC. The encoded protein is CASSQDLVGAGWNEQFF.

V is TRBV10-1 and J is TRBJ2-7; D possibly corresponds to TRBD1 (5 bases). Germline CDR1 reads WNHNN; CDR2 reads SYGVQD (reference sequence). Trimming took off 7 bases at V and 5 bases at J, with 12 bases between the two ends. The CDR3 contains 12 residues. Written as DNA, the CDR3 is TGCGCCAGCAAAGGGGTCCCCCACGAGCAGTACTTC. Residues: CASKGVPHEQYF.

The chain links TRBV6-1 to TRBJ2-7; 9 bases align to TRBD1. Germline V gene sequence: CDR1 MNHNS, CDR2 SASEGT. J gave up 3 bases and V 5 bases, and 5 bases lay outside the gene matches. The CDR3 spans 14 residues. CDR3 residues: CASSLTGGNYEQYF. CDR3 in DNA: TGTGCCAGCAGTTTGACAGGGGGTAACTACGAGCAGTACTTC.

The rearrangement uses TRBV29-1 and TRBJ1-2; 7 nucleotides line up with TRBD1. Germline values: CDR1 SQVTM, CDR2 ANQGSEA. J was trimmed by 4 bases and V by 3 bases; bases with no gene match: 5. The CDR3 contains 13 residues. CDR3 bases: TGCAGCGTTGATCGGGCAGGGGGCTATGGCTACACCTTC. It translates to CSVDRAGGYGYTF.

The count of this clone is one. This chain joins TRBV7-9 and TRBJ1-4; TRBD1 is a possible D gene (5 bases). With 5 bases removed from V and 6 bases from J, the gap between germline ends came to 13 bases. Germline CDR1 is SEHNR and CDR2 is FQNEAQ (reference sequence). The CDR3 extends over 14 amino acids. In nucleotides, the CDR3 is TGTGCCAGCAGCGTTCGTGGGGCGGATGAAAAACTGTTTTTT. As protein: CASSVRGADEKLFF.

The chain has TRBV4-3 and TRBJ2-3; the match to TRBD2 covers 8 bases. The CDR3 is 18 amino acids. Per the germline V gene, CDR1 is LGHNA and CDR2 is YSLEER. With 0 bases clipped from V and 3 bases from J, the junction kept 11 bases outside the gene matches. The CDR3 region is CASSQDPGGGGPTDTQYF. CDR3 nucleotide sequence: TGCGCCAGCAGCCAAGACCCGGGAGGGGGGGGCCCGACAGATACGCAGTATTTT.

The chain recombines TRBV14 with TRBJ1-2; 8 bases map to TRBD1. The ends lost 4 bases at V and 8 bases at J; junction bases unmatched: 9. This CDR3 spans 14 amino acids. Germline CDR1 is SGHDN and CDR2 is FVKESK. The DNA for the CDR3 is TGTGCCAGCAGCCCACAGGGGGGTTCGGGCGGCTACACCTTC. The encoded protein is CASSPQGGSGGYTF.

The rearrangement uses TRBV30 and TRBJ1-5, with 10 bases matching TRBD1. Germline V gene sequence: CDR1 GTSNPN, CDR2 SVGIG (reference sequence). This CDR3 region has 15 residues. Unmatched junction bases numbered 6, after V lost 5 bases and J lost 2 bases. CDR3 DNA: TGTGCCTGGGGGGACAGGGGACGGGGCAATCAGCCCCAGCATTTT. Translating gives CAWGDRGRGNQPQHF. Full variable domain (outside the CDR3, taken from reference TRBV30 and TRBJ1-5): SQTIHQWPATLVQPVGSPLSLECTVEGTSNPNLYWYRQAAGRGLQLLFYSVGIGQISSEVPQNLSASRPQDRQFILSSKKLLLSDSGFYLCAWGDRGRGNQPQHFGDGTRLSIL.

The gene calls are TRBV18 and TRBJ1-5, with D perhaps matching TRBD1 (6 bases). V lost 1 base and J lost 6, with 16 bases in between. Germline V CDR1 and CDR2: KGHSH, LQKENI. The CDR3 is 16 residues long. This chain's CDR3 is CASSPQVWGHGQPQHF. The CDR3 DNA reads TGTGCCAGCTCACCACAGGTCTGGGGGCACGGTCAGCCCCAGCATTTT. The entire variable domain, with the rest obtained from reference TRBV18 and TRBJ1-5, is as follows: NAGVMQNPRHLVRRRGQEARLRCSPMKGHSHVYWYRQLPEEGLKFMVYLQKENIIDESGMPKERFSAEFPKEGPSILRIQQVVRGDSAAYFCASSPQVWGHGQPQHFGDGTRLSIL.

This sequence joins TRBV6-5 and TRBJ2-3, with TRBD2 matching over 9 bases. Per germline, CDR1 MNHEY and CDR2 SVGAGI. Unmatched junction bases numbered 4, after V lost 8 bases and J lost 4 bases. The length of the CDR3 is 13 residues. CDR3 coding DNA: TGTGCCAGCGGGACTAGCTCCCCAGATACGCAGTATTTT. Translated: CASGTSSPDTQYF.

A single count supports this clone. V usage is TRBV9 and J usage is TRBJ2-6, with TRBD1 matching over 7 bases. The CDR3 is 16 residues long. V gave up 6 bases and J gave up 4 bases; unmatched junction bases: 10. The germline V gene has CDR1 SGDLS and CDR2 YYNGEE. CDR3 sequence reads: CASTQDRGLGANVLTF. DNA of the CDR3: TGTGCCAGCACCCAGGATAGGGGGCTCGGGGCCAACGTCCTGACTTTC.

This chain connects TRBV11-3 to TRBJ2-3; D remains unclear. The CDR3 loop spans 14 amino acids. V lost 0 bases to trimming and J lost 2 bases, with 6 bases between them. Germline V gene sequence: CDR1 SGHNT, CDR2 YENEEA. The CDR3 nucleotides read TGTGCCAGCAGCTTAGATCCTAACACAGATACGCAGTATTTT. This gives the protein CASSLDPNTDTQYF.

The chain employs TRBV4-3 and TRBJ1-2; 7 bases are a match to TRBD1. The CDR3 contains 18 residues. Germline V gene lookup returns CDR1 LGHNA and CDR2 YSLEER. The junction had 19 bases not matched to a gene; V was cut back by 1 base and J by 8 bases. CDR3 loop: CASSQGFRRGGPEPGYTF. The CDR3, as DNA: TGCGCCAGCAGCCAAGGATTTAGAAGAGGGGGCCCGGAGCCCGGCTACACCTTC.

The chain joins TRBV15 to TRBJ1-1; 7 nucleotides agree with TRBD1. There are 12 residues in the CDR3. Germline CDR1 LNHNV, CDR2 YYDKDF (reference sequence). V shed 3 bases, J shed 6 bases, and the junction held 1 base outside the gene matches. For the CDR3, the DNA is TGTGCCACCAGCAGGCAGGGGGCTGAAGCTTTCTTT. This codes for CATSRQGAEAFF.

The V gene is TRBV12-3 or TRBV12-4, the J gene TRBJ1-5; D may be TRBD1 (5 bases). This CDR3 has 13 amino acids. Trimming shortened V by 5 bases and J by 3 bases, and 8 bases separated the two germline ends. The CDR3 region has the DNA TGTGCCAGCAGTACAGGAGCCAATCAGCCCCAGCATTTT. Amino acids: CASSTGANQPQHF.

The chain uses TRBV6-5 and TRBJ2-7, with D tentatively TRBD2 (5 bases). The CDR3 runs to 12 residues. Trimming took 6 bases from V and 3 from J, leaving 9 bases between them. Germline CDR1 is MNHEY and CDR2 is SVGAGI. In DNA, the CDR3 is TGTGCCAGCAGCGAGGGAGTCTACGAGCAGTACTTC. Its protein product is CASSEGVYEQYF.

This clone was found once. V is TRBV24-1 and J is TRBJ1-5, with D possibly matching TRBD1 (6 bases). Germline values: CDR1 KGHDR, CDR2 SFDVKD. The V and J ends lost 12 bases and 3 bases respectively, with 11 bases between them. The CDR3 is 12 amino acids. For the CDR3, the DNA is TGTGCCGCGGGGGCCAACAATCAGCCCCAGCATTTT. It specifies CAAGANNQPQHF.

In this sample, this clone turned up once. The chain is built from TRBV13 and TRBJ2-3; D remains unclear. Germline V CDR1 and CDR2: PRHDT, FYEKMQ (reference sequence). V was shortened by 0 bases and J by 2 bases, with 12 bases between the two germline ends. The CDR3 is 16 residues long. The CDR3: CASSLGSRYFTDTQYF. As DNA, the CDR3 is TGTGCCAGCAGCTTAGGGTCTAGGTACTTCACAGATACGCAGTATTTT.

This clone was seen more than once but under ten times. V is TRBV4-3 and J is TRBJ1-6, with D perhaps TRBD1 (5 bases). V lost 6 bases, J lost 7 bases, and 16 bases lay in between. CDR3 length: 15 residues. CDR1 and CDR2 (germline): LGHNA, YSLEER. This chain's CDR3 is CASRYPGVLNSPLHF. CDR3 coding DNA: TGCGCCAGCAGGTACCCGGGGGTCCTAAATTCACCCCTCCACTTT.

The CDR3 region is CASSFSDKTYGYTF. CDR3 DNA: TGTGCCAGCAGCTTTTCAGACAAGACCTATGGCTACACCTTC. J is TRBJ1-2 and V is TRBV7-8; D not resolved. CDR1 and CDR2 (germline): SGHVS, FQNEAQ. V was cut by 3 bases and J by 4 bases, with 12 bases left in between. This CDR3 spans 14 amino acids.

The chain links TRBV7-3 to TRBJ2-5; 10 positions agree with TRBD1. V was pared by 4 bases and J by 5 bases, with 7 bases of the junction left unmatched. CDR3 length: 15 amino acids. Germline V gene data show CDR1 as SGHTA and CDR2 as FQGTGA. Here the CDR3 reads CASSSGQGFGETQYF. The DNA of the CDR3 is TGTGCCAGCAGCTCGGGACAGGGGTTTGGGGAGACCCAGTACTTC.

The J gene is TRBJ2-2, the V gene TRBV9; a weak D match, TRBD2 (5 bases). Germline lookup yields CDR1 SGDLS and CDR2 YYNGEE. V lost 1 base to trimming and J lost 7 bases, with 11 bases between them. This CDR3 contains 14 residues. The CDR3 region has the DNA TGTGCCAGCAGCGTACTTAGCGAAGGCGGGGAGCTGTTTTTT. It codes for CASSVLSEGGELFF.